This passage covers 17 T cell receptor beta chains from one sample sequenced in a study of spatial heterogeneity in lung cancer. Their antigens remain unidentified. Regarding the study as a whole: Intratumoral expanded alpha and beta TCR counts were found to track tumor mutation counts.

Time point here: sample taken at primary tumor resection. TCRdb re-called the 5' RACE reads with MiXCR, one entry per CDR3 protein. Of roughly 18,000 distinct CDR3 sequences in the sample, around 5.5% were seen once. The specimen comprised lung tumor tissue, sampled at surgery. These TCRs come from a female donor with early-stage non-small cell lung cancer.

This clonotype appeared a few times. The size of this beta chain means little, since it is a stray read in a library made for alpha chains. The J gene is TRBJ2-2, the V gene TRBV11-2, with TRBD2 matching over 15 bases. V lost 5 bases to trimming and J lost 5 bases; unmatched junction nucleotides: 3. In germline, CDR1 is SGHAT, CDR2 FQNNGV. The CDR3 is 16 amino acids. The CDR3 loop is CASSLGLAGGTGELFF. The DNA for the CDR3 is TGTGCCAGCAGCCTGGGACTAGCGGGAGGAACCGGGGAGCTGTTTTTT.

This clonotype was seen only a few times. This beta chain was picked up by a library intended for alpha chains and is off target, so its count carries little meaning. The rearrangement uses TRBV20-1 and TRBJ2-1; 12 bases fit TRBD2. The CDR3 length is 16 residues. Trimming at V came to 0 bases and at J to 2 bases, leaving 2 bases not matched to a gene. The germline CDR1 and CDR2 sequences are DFQATT and SNEGSKA (reference sequence). CDR3 region: CSARDPSGRAYNEQFF. The CDR3, as DNA: TGCAGTGCTAGAGACCCTAGCGGGAGGGCCTACAATGAGCAGTTCTTC.

This clonotype has a count of ten or more. With the library built for alpha chains, this beta chain is off target and its frequency is not meaningful. This chain uses TRBV18 with TRBJ2-1; D is unresolved. With 10 bases removed from V and 4 bases from J, the gap between germline ends came to 14 bases. CDR1 KGHSH and CDR2 LQKENI come from the germline V gene. The CDR3 has 13 residues. CDR3 loop: CATRSGDYNEQFF. In DNA, the CDR3 is TGTGCCACCCGATCAGGAGATTACAATGAGCAGTTCTTC. Drawing the rest from reference TRBV18 and TRBJ2-1, the complete variable domain is NAGVMQNPRHLVRRRGQEARLRCSPMKGHSHVYWYRQLPEEGLKFMVYLQKENIIDESGMPKERFSAEFPKEGPSILRIQQVVRGDSAAYFCATRSGDYNEQFFGPGTRLTVL.

This clonotype has ten or more counts. Since it is a stray read in a library aimed at alpha chains, this beta chain has a size that is not meaningful. This chain uses TRBV4-1 with TRBJ1-5; D is unclear. The length of the CDR3 is 19 residues. CDR1 is MGHRA and CDR2 is YSYEKL in the germline V gene. V shed 0 bases and J shed 0 bases, with 18 bases lying between them. In DNA, the CDR3 is TGCGCCAGCAGCCAAGATCATGGCAGAGACCTTTATAGCAATCAGCCCCAGCATTTT. It translates to CASSQDHGRDLYSNQPQHF.

This clonotype came up many times. This beta chain turned up in a library designed for alpha chains; as an off-target read, its abundance says little. V gene TRBV27 combines with J gene TRBJ1-2, with no clear D. CDR3 size: 9 residues. The germline V gene encodes CDR1 MNHEY and CDR2 SMNVEV (reference sequence). CDR3 region: CTDLSGYTF. The CDR3 DNA sequence: TGTACCGATTTAAGCGGCTACACCTTC.

This clonotype was seen many times. The library was designed around alpha chains, so this beta chain is a stray read whose abundance carries little weight. The J gene is TRBJ1-5, the V gene TRBV7-9; D is perhaps TRBD1 (5 bases). The CDR3 length is 14 residues. Per germline, CDR1 SEHNR and CDR2 FQNEAQ (reference sequence). Trimming shortened V by 4 bases and J by 7 bases, and 14 bases separated the two germline ends. The CDR3 sequence: CASSSQGGPQPQHF. CDR3 in DNA: TGTGCCAGCAGCTCGCAGGGAGGGCCCCAGCCCCAGCATTTT.

In this sample, this clonotype turned up many times. The size of this beta chain means little, since it is a stray read in a library made for alpha chains. The chain links TRBV7-9 to TRBJ2-7; D is undetermined. CDR3 length: 13 residues. V was trimmed by 5 bases and J by 4 bases, leaving 12 bases between them. Germline-derived CDR1 and CDR2 are SEHNR and FQNEAQ (reference sequence). For the CDR3, the DNA is TGTGCCAGCAGCCTCGTAGGCCGGTACGAGCAGTACTTC. Its translation: CASSLVGRYEQYF.

In regard to this clonotype: The size of this beta chain means little, since it is a stray read in a library made for alpha chains. The chain couples TRBV20-1 to TRBJ2-1; 8 positions match TRBD2. The CDR3 length is 14 residues. Germline values: CDR1 DFQATT, CDR2 SNEGSKA (reference sequence). Losses at the gene ends were 5 bases for V and 2 bases for J; bases not matched to a gene: 5. CDR3 in DNA: TGCAGTGCTCCGGGGCGGGAGGCCTACAATGAGCAGTTCTTC. Protein sequence: CSAPGREAYNEQFF.

This clonotype was seen ten or more times. This beta chain came through as a stray read in a library set up for alpha chains, and its size says little. The rearrangement links TRBV15 to TRBJ2-7, with D unresolved. Germline V CDR1 and CDR2: LNHNV, YYDKDF (reference sequence). This CDR3 has 12 residues. With 5 bases removed from V and 5 bases from J, the gap between germline ends came to 10 bases. The chain's CDR3 is CATSSPQDEQYF. The CDR3 bases are TGTGCCACCAGCTCTCCGCAGGACGAGCAGTACTTC. The whole variable domain, filled in from reference TRBV15 and TRBJ2-7, reads DAMVIQNPRYQVTQFGKPVTLSCSQTLNHNVMYWYQQKSSQAPKLLFHYYDKDFNNEADTPDNFQSRRPNTSFCFLDIRSPGLGDTAMYLCATSSPQDEQYFGPGTRLTVT.

This clonotype was detected ten times or more. Because this beta chain is a stray read in a library intended to capture alpha chains, its abundance should not be given much weight. The V call is TRBV7-9, the J call TRBJ2-1; D unclear. Germline loops: CDR1 SEHNR, CDR2 FQNEAQ (reference sequence). V was clipped by 1 base and J by 9 bases, with 10 bases between them. The CDR3 has 13 amino acids. The CDR3 protein is CASSLDGHGEQFF. CDR3 coding DNA: TGTGCCAGCAGCTTAGACGGGCACGGTGAGCAGTTCTTC.

This clonotype was picked up many times. Within a library made for alpha chains, this beta chain is off target, and its count is uninformative. The chain links TRBV28 to TRBJ2-7; D remains unclear. Trimming took 3 bases from V and 2 from J, leaving 11 bases between them. This CDR3 has 14 residues. CDR1 and CDR2 from the germline V gene are MDHEN and SYDVKM. The CDR3 DNA is TGTGCCAGCAGTTTCCCCCCACCCCCCTACGAGCAGTACTTC. It encodes CASSFPPPPYEQYF.

Remarks on this clonotype: The library was prepared for alpha chains; this beta chain is a stray read, so its frequency means little. The chain recombines TRBV18 with TRBJ2-6; D not certain. The CDR3 extends over 14 amino acids. With 3 bases removed from V and 0 bases from J, the gap between germline ends came to 3 bases. CDR1 KGHSH and CDR2 LQKENI come from the germline V gene. CDR3 protein: CASSPSSGANVLTF. The CDR3 region has the DNA TGTGCCAGCTCACCTTCCTCTGGGGCCAACGTCCTGACTTTC.

This clonotype was seen at least ten times. Within a library made for alpha chains, this beta chain is off target, and its count is uninformative. V is TRBV6-2 or TRBV6-3 and J is TRBJ1-1; 8 nucleotides agree with TRBD1. The CDR3 contains 11 residues. The J segment lost 5 bases and the V segment lost 8 bases, leaving 1 base of the junction unmatched. Germline CDR1 and CDR2: MNHEY and SVGEGT. Here the CDR3 DNA reads TGTGCCAGCGGACAGGGAACTGAAGCTTTCTTT. Translated: CASGQGTEAFF.

This clonotype counts as medium-sized. Found in a library prepared for alpha chains, this beta chain is an off-target read, and its abundance has little meaning. The rearrangement uses TRBV6-5 and TRBJ2-7; D gene unclear. This CDR3 is 13 amino acids long. The V and J ends lost 11 bases and 0 bases respectively, with 14 bases between them. From germline, CDR1 is MNHEY and CDR2 SVGAGI. The CDR3 loop is CASRRESSYEQYF. Written as DNA, the CDR3 is TGTGCCTCTAGGCGCGAAAGCTCCTACGAGCAGTACTTC.

This clonotype was picked up many times. This beta chain is an unintended read in a library built for alpha chains; its size means little. The V call is TRBV20-1, the J call TRBJ2-1, with D uncertain. Germline V gene sequence: CDR1 DFQATT, CDR2 SNEGSKA (reference sequence). The CDR3 consists of 12 residues. Trimming cost V 0 bases and J 9 bases, with 9 bases left between them. CDR3 region: CSARDLDVEQFF. DNA for the CDR3: TGCAGTGCTAGAGATTTAGATGTTGAGCAGTTCTTC.

This clonotype was observed at least ten times. Since it is a stray read in a library aimed at alpha chains, this beta chain has a size that is not meaningful. The V call is TRBV11-2, the J call TRBJ1-6; D is unresolved. Germline V lookup: CDR1 SGHAT, CDR2 FQNNGV. V was cut by 0 bases and J by 9 bases, with 6 bases left in between. CDR3 length: 13 amino acids. The CDR3 region is CASSLDTFSPLHF. CDR3 DNA: TGTGCCAGCAGCTTAGATACATTTTCACCCCTCCACTTT.

This clonotype has a count of ten or more. This beta chain represents an off-target read in a library built for alpha chains; its size is of limited meaning. The rearrangement joins TRBV7-9 to TRBJ1-1; D is undetermined. V was pared by 3 bases and J by 6 bases, with 14 bases between. This CDR3 spans 14 amino acids. The germline CDR1 and CDR2 sequences are SEHNR and FQNEAQ (reference sequence). The CDR3 region has the DNA TGTGCCAGCAGCTTTGAAGGTCAGGCCGCTGAAGCTTTCTTT. It specifies CASSFEGQAAEAFF.